This T cell receptor (beta chain) was observed in a study of CD8 T cells in Susac syndrome. The authors reverse transcribed roughly 0.5 to 1 ug RNA with random hexamers. By means of immunoSEQ multiplex PCR, TCR beta CDR3 spanning 54 Vbeta and 13 Jbeta underwent amplification. Each CDR3 protein is one row after TCRdb ran MiXCR on the immunoSEQ multiplex PCR reads. The data show 150,000 to 200,000 distinct CDR3 sequences, roughly 94% seen once. With V trimmed by 4 bases and J by 3 bases, 19 bases remained unmatched. The CDR3 consists of 18 residues. Germline CDR1 SQVTM, CDR2 ANQGSEA. The material sequenced was CD4+ T cells from PBMCs. The sequence was collected from a human donor with Susac syndrome. The chain has TRBV29-1 and TRBJ2-3; 7 bases match TRBD2. For the CDR3, the DNA is TGCAGCGTTGTAAACCCTAGAGCGGGAACCCTACGGACAGATACGCAGTATTTT. Amino acid sequence: CSVVNPRAGTLRTDTQYF.